This T cell receptor beta chain was sequenced for a study of cytomegalovirus exposure and HLA in healthy donors. Regarding the study as a whole: Some public TCRs appeared in many individuals, while most sequences were rare.

This table comes from immunoSEQ multiplex PCR, and its TCRdb copy is limited to in-frame clones, with some not included. This table has fewer than 100,000 clones, approximately 90% appearing once. Germline lookup yields CDR1 SEHNR and CDR2 FQNEAQ (reference sequence). The CDR3 runs to 13 residues. Trimming stripped 2 bases from V and 1 base from J, with 5 bases between. As to this clone: Its antigen is currently unknown.

This sequence was found in a man aged 30 to 45 in good health and CMV-seronegative. The specimen sequenced was PBMCs. The chain has TRBV7-9 and TRBJ1-1; D is unresolved. Here the CDR3 reads CASSLSGNTEAFF. Here the CDR3 DNA reads TGTGCCAGCAGCTTATCAGGGAACACTGAAGCTTTCTTT.